Below, 20 T cell receptor beta chains from the same sample are listed, as sequenced in a study of shared clonotypes between healthy human individuals. The data were produced by immunoSEQ multiplex PCR, yet TCRdb's version contains in-frame clones alone and is incomplete. The sample carries 650,000 to 800,000 clones, about 91% recorded once. Naive CD8 cells comprised CD45RO-negative, CCR7-positively selected cells, excluding terminally differentiated effector memory CD45RA+ cells. Sequencing was done on a sample of naive CD8+ T cells sorted from blood. The receptors stem from a man aged 30-40 years in good health.

The V gene is TRBV7-6, the J gene TRBJ2-7; D not resolved. Deletions cut 3 bases from V and 7 bases from J, with 10 bases between. Germline CDR1 and CDR2: SGHVS and FNYEAQ. The CDR3 consists of 12 residues. The CDR3 spells CASSLDGWEQYF. CDR3 sequence (DNA): TGTGCCAGCAGCTTGGATGGATGGGAGCAGTACTTC. The full variable domain, rest sourced from reference TRBV7-6 and TRBJ2-7, is GAGVSQSPRYKVTKRGQDVALRCDPISGHVSLYWYRQALGQGPEFLTYFNYEAQQDKSGLPNDRFSAERPEGSISTLTIQRTEQRDSAMYRCASSLDGWEQYFGPGTRLTVT.

The chain couples TRBV29-1 to TRBJ2-2; 7 bases agree with TRBD1. CDR1 SQVTM and CDR2 ANQGSEA come from the germline V gene. This CDR3 has 14 residues. Trimming took 4 bases from V and 0 from J; bases not matched to a gene: 2. CDR3 region: CSVGDSSNTGELFF. DNA for the CDR3: TGCAGCGTTGGGGACAGCTCGAACACCGGGGAGCTGTTTTTT.

This clone was detected only a few times. This chain links TRBV28 with TRBJ2-3; 7 bases are shared with TRBD2. The CDR3 has 13 amino acids. Germline trimming cut 5 bases from V and 6 bases from J; bases unmatched to any gene: 5. CDR1 and CDR2 from the germline V gene are MDHEN and SYDVKM. DNA of the CDR3: TGTGCCAGCAGTCGGCGGGAGTGGGATACGCAGTATTTT. Residues: CASSRREWDTQYF.

The genes are TRBV15 and TRBJ2-7; 7 bases fit TRBD2. V gave up 6 bases and J gave up 5 bases; unmatched junction bases: 13. The CDR3 covers 15 residues. CDR1 LNHNV and CDR2 YYDKDF come from the germline V gene (reference sequence). CDR3 in amino acids: CATRGRGLTWDEQYF. In DNA, the CDR3 is TGTGCCACCAGAGGGAGGGGCCTCACTTGGGACGAGCAGTACTTC.

The rearrangement links TRBV7-9 to TRBJ2-4; the D gene could be TRBD1 or TRBD2 (5 bases each). The V gene lost 4 bases and the J gene lost 2 bases, with 15 bases spanning the gap. The CDR3 contains 16 residues. Germline V gene data show CDR1 as SEHNR and CDR2 as FQNEAQ (reference sequence). The CDR3 coding sequence is TGTGCCAGCAGCTCCTCTAACCGGGACCCCAAAAACATTCAGTACTTC. This sequence encodes CASSSSNRDPKNIQYF.

The chain is built from TRBV7-9 and TRBJ1-1; D may be TRBD1 (5 bases). V lost 4 bases, J lost 1 base, and 16 bases lay in between. This CDR3 is 16 amino acids long. Germline lookup yields CDR1 SEHNR and CDR2 FQNEAQ (reference sequence). The CDR3 sequence is CASSSGRGGENTEAFF. CDR3 coding DNA: TGTGCCAGCAGCTCGGGTCGGGGGGGTGAGAACACTGAAGCTTTCTTT. Full variable domain (outside the CDR3, taken from reference TRBV7-9 and TRBJ1-1): DTGVSQNPRHKITKRGQNVTFRCDPISEHNRLYWYRQTLGQGPEFLTYFQNEAQLEKSRLLSDRFSAERPKGSFSTLEIQRTEQGDSAMYLCASSSGRGGENTEAFFGQGTRLTVV.

The rearrangement links TRBV28 to TRBJ2-1, with D unresolved. Trimming shortened V by 2 bases and J by 1 base, and 15 bases separated the two germline ends. This CDR3 comprises 17 residues. Germline assignment: CDR1 MDHEN and CDR2 SYDVKM. The CDR3 nucleotides read TGTGCCAGCAGTTTACCCTCCGACGAGCCATCCTACAATGAGCAGTTCTTC. Translation gives CASSLPSDEPSYNEQFF.

The V call is TRBV11-2, the J call TRBJ2-7; D might be TRBD1 or TRBD2, each matching 5 bases. V was trimmed by 5 bases and J by 3 bases, leaving 17 bases between them. The germline gives CDR1 SGHAT, CDR2 FQNNGV. The CDR3 consists of 15 residues. The CDR3 reads CASSRRIAGSYEQYF. DNA of the CDR3: TGTGCCAGCAGCAGGAGAATAGCAGGGAGCTACGAGCAGTACTTC.

The CDR3 loop is CASSELSGRYADTQYF. Here the CDR3 DNA reads TGTGCCAGCAGTGAGCTTAGCGGGAGGTACGCAGATACGCAGTATTTT. V is TRBV6-1 and J is TRBJ2-3; 10 nucleotides agree with TRBD2. After removal of 3 bases from V and 4 bases from J, the junction contained 7 bases not matched to a gene. Germline-derived CDR1 and CDR2 are MNHNS and SASEGT. CDR3 length: 16 amino acids.

This clone showed up just a few times. The rearrangement links TRBV29-1 to TRBJ1-2, with TRBD1 as a possible D gene (5 bases). V was shortened by 0 bases and J by 4 bases, with 24 bases between the two germline ends. This CDR3 has 18 amino acids. CDR1 and CDR2 from the germline V gene are SQVTM and ANQGSEA. CDR3 in DNA: TGCAGCGTTGAAGATAGGTATTTTAATAGGACACCGCTCTATGGCTACACCTTC. Its translation: CSVEDRYFNRTPLYGYTF.

The chain employs TRBV5-8 and TRBJ2-7; 10 bases line up with TRBD1. The CDR3 sequence is 15 residues long. CDR1 is SGHTS and CDR2 is YDEGEE in the germline V gene. After removal of 4 bases from V and 1 base from J, the junction contained 5 bases not matched to a gene. The CDR3, as DNA: TGTGCCAGCAGCCATCGGACAGGGGGGTCCTACGAGCAGTACTTC. Amino acid sequence: CASSHRTGGSYEQYF. Together with reference TRBV5-8 and TRBJ2-7, the CDR3 gives the full variable domain: EAGVTQSPTHLIKTRGQQATLRCSPISGHTSVYWYQQALGLGLQFLLWYDEGEERNRGNFPPRFSGRQFPNYSSELNVNALELEDSALYLCASSHRTGGSYEQYFGPGTRLTVT.

The J gene is TRBJ1-1, the V gene TRBV2, with 8 bases fitting TRBD1. There are 15 residues in the CDR3. The junction had 7 bases not matched to a gene; V was cut back by 7 bases and J by 0 bases. Germline CDR1 is SNHLY and CDR2 is FYNNEI. The CDR3: CASTNPDRVNTEAFF. CDR3 bases: TGTGCCAGCACTAATCCGGACAGGGTGAACACTGAAGCTTTCTTT.

This chain uses TRBV10-2 with TRBJ2-1; 8 bases match TRBD2. Looked up from germline, CDR1 is WSHSY and CDR2 is SAAADI. V dropped 7 bases and J dropped 1; count of bases not matched to a gene: 3. The CDR3 loop spans 14 amino acids. The CDR3, as DNA: TGCGCCAGCACAGCGGGAGCGTCCTACAATGAGCAGTTCTTC. This codes for CASTAGASYNEQFF.

The chain couples TRBV5-4 to TRBJ1-2; D is undetermined. Trimming stripped 2 bases from V and 2 bases from J, with 7 bases between. The CDR3 sequence is 13 residues long. Per germline, CDR1 SGHNT and CDR2 YYREEE (reference sequence). The CDR3, as DNA: TGTGCCAGCAGCTTCTTGGGAAACTATGGCTACACCTTC. Its protein is CASSFLGNYGYTF.

The sample holds one count of this clone. This chain links TRBV9 with TRBJ2-5; D might be TRBD1 (6 bases). Looked up from germline, CDR1 is SGDLS and CDR2 is YYNGEE. The CDR3 loop spans 14 amino acids. Trimming removed 6 bases from V and 5 bases from J, with 17 bases in between. For the CDR3, the DNA is TGTGCCAGCAACAGTGAGGGGGAAGGGGAGACCCAGTACTTC. It yields the protein CASNSEGEGETQYF.

The chain uses TRBV28 and TRBJ1-1; a weak D match, TRBD1 (5 bases). Germline CDR1 and CDR2: MDHEN and SYDVKM. This CDR3 comprises 15 residues. Between the trimmed V and J ends, which lost 3 bases and 6 bases, there was a span of 17 bases. CDR3 DNA sequence: TGTGCCAGCAGTTTCCTGACAGCAATGCCACCTGAAGCTTTCTTT. Translated, it gives CASSFLTAMPPEAFF.

The chain has TRBV6-5 and TRBJ1-3; the D gene is possibly TRBD1 (6 bases). CDR1 and CDR2 (germline): MNHEY, SVGAGI. V was cut by 8 bases and J by 4 bases, with 9 bases left in between. The CDR3 is 12 residues long. The CDR3 reads CASGTSGNTIYF. The CDR3 bases are TGTGCCAGCGGGACAAGCGGAAACACCATATATTTT.

This clone showed up just once. The chain links TRBV29-1 to TRBJ1-1, with D uncertain. Trimming left V 0 bases short and J 3 bases short, with 5 bases between. This CDR3 contains 12 residues. Per the germline V gene, CDR1 is SQVTM and CDR2 is ANQGSEA. CDR3 loop: CSVEDGDTEAFF. CDR3 in DNA: TGCAGCGTTGAAGACGGGGACACTGAAGCTTTCTTT. The whole variable domain, remainder taken from reference TRBV29-1 and TRBJ1-1, is SAVISQKPSRDICQRGTSLTIQCQVDSQVTMMFWYRQQPGQSLTLIATANQGSEATYESGFVIDKFPISRPNLTFSTLTVSNMSPEDSSIYLCSVEDGDTEAFFGQGTRLTVV.

This chain uses TRBV7-9 with TRBJ2-7, with 9 bases matching TRBD2. CDR1 and CDR2 (germline): SEHNR, FQNEAQ (reference sequence). There are 14 residues in the CDR3. V trimming: 5 bases; J trimming: 1 base; junction bases outside the gene matches: 3. The CDR3 coding sequence is TGTGCCAGCAGCAAACTAGCGGGTTCCTACGAGCAGTACTTC. Its protein product is CASSKLAGSYEQYF.

The chain uses TRBV6-1 and TRBJ2-1, with a tentative D call TRBD2 (5 bases). Germline loops: CDR1 MNHNS, CDR2 SASEGT. Trimming pared 1 base from V and 8 bases from J, leaving 21 bases between. The CDR3 spans 17 residues. The CDR3 reads CASSEVLGERFPDEQFF. The CDR3 DNA follows: TGTGCCAGCAGTGAAGTGCTGGGAGAAAGGTTCCCTGATGAGCAGTTCTTC.